A single sample gave rise to the 18 T cell receptor beta chains below, sequenced in a study of CD8+CD57+ T cells in acquired aplastic anemia. CDR3 and TCR beta VDJ profiling relied on genomic DNA as the template. TCRdb reanalysed the reads using MiXCR and keeps one entry per CDR3 protein. The profile covers under 350,000 distinct CDR3 sequences, with 45% to 70% appearing a single time and approximately 8% taken by the ten largest. Input material: sorted CD4+, CD8+, or CD8+CD57+ T cells (not recorded which) from PBMCs. These receptors were obtained from a human donor with severe aplastic anemia or a healthy control (not recorded which).

This clonotype was counted between two and nine times. The chain has TRBV7-9 and TRBJ2-5, with D hard to call. This CDR3 region has 13 residues. The V end was cut by 5 bases, the J end by 2 bases, with 9 bases between. Germline V lookup: CDR1 SEHNR, CDR2 FQNEAQ (reference sequence). CDR3 sequence: CASSNVLQETQYF. CDR3 bases: TGTGCCAGCAGCAACGTTCTTCAAGAGACCCAGTACTTC.

This clonotype has at least ten counts. The rearrangement joins TRBV5-1 to TRBJ1-3; D gene ambiguous. CDR3 length: 17 amino acids. Trimming removed 0 bases from V and 2 bases from J, with 15 bases in between. CDR1 SGHRS and CDR2 YFSETQ come from the germline V gene. The CDR3 DNA sequence: TGCGCCAGCAGCTTGGTGGACGGGATGGACCCTGGAAACACCATATATTTT. Its protein is CASSLVDGMDPGNTIYF.

This clonotype came up a few times. The DNA of the CDR3 is TGTGCCAGCAGCTTAGATGCAGGGATTGGATACAATGAGCAGTTCTTC. This sequence encodes CASSLDAGIGYNEQFF. The chain carries TRBV7-9 and TRBJ2-1; D perhaps matches TRBD1 (5 bases). CDR1 is SEHNR and CDR2 is FQNEAQ in the germline V gene (reference sequence). CDR3 size: 16 residues. Trimming took off 1 base at V and 4 bases at J, with 14 bases between the two ends.

This clonotype was observed once. This rearrangement joins TRBV7-2 to TRBJ1-1; 10 positions match TRBD1. Germline CDR1 SGHTA, CDR2 FQGNSA. The CDR3 is made up of 19 amino acids. V lost 6 bases to trimming and J lost 0 bases; unmatched junction nucleotides: 16. CDR3 sequence (DNA): TGTGCCAGCAGTTCCGCCCGGGACAGGGGTGGAGGGATGAACACTGAAGCTTTCTTT. Translation: CASSSARDRGGGMNTEAFF.

The V and J genes are TRBV18 and TRBJ1-5; D unclear. V lost 3 bases and J 6 bases, leaving 9 bases between the germline ends. Germline loops: CDR1 KGHSH, CDR2 LQKENI. The CDR3 sequence is 13 residues long. DNA for the CDR3: TGTGCCAGCTCACCCAGAGGCGCTCAGCCCCAGCATTTT. Its protein is CASSPRGAQPQHF.

This clonotype was recorded only once. At one boundary the junction diverges from the germline segment, which might be a read error. The chain employs TRBV10-3 and TRBJ2-1; D may correspond to TRBD1 or TRBD2 (5 bases each). The CDR3 length is 15 residues. Germline CDR1 reads ENHRY; CDR2 reads SYGVKD. The CDR3, as DNA: TGTGCCATCAGTGAGTCGAGGGGAGACTTAGACGAGCAGCTCTTC. Its translation: CAISESRGDLDEQLF.

In regard to this clonotype: A much larger clone differs by one base, so this may be a read error. The chain recombines TRBV25-1 with TRBJ1-1; D uncertain. The germline CDR1 and CDR2 sequences are MGHDK and SYGVNS. The CDR3 sequence is 11 residues long. Written as DNA, the CDR3 is TGTGCCAGCAGTGACGTCGGTGTAGCTCTCTTT. Its translation: CASSDVGVALF.

The V and J genes are TRBV5-6 and TRBJ1-4; a weak D match, TRBD1 (6 bases). Trimming took off 4 bases at V and 7 bases at J, with 17 bases between the two ends. CDR1 and CDR2 from the germline V gene are SGHDT and YYEEEE. CDR3 length: 15 amino acids. CDR3 DNA: TGTGCCAGCAGCCCCAACCGGGCAGGGGCTGAAAAACTGTTTTTT. It codes for CASSPNRAGAEKLFF.

CDR3 sequence reads: CATSENSGFEETQYF. Written as DNA, the CDR3 is TGTGCCACCAGCGAGAATAGCGGGTTCGAAGAGACCCAGTACTTC. The chain couples TRBV24-1 to TRBJ2-5, with 7 bases matching TRBD2. CDR3 length: 15 amino acids. CDR1 and CDR2 from the germline V gene are KGHDR and SFDVKD. J gave up 3 bases and V 7 bases, and 10 bases lay outside the gene matches.

The chain employs TRBV29-1 and TRBJ2-2; the match to TRBD2 covers 9 bases. Trimming at V came to 3 bases and at J to 6 bases, leaving 8 bases not matched to a gene. CDR1 SQVTM and CDR2 ANQGSEA come from the germline V gene. This CDR3 has 15 amino acids. The CDR3 is CSVDLGGREAGELFF. The CDR3 DNA reads TGCAGCGTTGATCTCGGCGGGAGGGAAGCCGGGGAGCTGTTTTTT.

The chain has TRBV5-1 and TRBJ2-1; 8 positions match TRBD2. The germline V gene has CDR1 SGHRS and CDR2 YFSETQ. V trimming: 4 bases; J trimming: 0 bases; junction bases outside the gene matches: 3. This CDR3 is 15 amino acids long. CDR3 nucleotides: TGCGCCAGCAGCATCGGGACTAGCTCCTACAATGAGCAGTTCTTC. The encoded protein is CASSIGTSSYNEQFF.

The chain links TRBV3-1 to TRBJ2-1; TRBD2 aligns across 7 bases. The CDR3 totals 16 residues. V lost 1 base to trimming and J lost 9 bases; unmatched junction nucleotides: 12. Germline CDR1 is LGHDT and CDR2 is YNNKEL (reference sequence). CDR3 residues: CASSQVSAGIYLEQFF. CDR3 nucleotides: TGTGCCAGCAGCCAAGTCTCAGCGGGGATTTATCTTGAGCAGTTCTTC.

This clonotype was detected many times. This chain connects TRBV19 to TRBJ2-5, with D possibly TRBD2 on 5 matching bases. CDR1 LNHDA and CDR2 SQIVND come from the germline V gene (reference sequence). V was pared by 9 bases and J by 4 bases, with 15 bases between. This CDR3 region has 13 residues. The CDR3, as DNA: TGTGCCAGATTTTCGAGGGATGGAGAGACCCAGTACTTC. Translated: CARFSRDGETQYF.

This clonotype appeared a few times. This chain connects TRBV2 to TRBJ1-2; no clear D. CDR1 SNHLY and CDR2 FYNNEI come from the germline V gene. The CDR3 length is 15 residues. Trimming removed 1 base at V and 6 bases at J, with 15 bases between. This chain's CDR3 is CASSEGQPGFDGYTF. The CDR3 bases are TGTGCCAGCAGTGAAGGGCAGCCAGGATTCGATGGCTACACCTTC.

This clonotype was recorded once. The gene calls are TRBV2 and TRBJ1-2; maybe TRBD1 (6 bases). The CDR3 has 13 amino acids. Trimming removed 6 bases at V and 12 bases at J, with 20 bases between. Germline values: CDR1 SNHLY, CDR2 FYNNEI. Here the CDR3 reads CASSPAGTKGNTF. The CDR3 DNA is TGTGCCAGCAGCCCGGCGGGGACAAAAGGAAACACCTTC.

This clonotype was seen more than once but under ten times. As DNA, the CDR3 is TGTGCCACCAGTGATCCCGTAACAGGGTTCGATGAGCAGTTCTTC. It translates to CATSDPVTGFDEQFF. The chain links TRBV24-1 to TRBJ2-1, with D possibly TRBD1 on 6 matching bases. The V gene lost 3 bases and the J gene lost 8 bases, with 16 bases spanning the gap. The CDR3 spans 15 residues. Germline assignment: CDR1 KGHDR and CDR2 SFDVKD.

This clonotype was counted ten times or more. The gene calls are TRBV15 and TRBJ1-1; TRBD1 might be the D (6 bases). This CDR3 contains 14 residues. Trimming shortened V by 0 bases and J by 6 bases, and 11 bases separated the two germline ends. The V gene's germline CDR1 is LNHNV and CDR2 YYDKDF (reference sequence). The CDR3 DNA sequence: TGTGCCACCAGCAGAGATAGGGGGTTGGCTGAAGCTTTCTTT. This encodes CATSRDRGLAEAFF.

This clonotype was counted between two and nine times. As DNA, the CDR3 is TGTGCCAGCAGCTCCCGACGGGCCACTGAAGCTTTCTTT. Its translation: CASSSRRATEAFF. The chain is built from TRBV7-2 and TRBJ1-1; no definite D call. CDR1 SGHTA and CDR2 FQGNSA come from the germline V gene. This CDR3 is 13 amino acids long. V was trimmed by 4 bases and J by 4 bases, leaving 10 bases between them.